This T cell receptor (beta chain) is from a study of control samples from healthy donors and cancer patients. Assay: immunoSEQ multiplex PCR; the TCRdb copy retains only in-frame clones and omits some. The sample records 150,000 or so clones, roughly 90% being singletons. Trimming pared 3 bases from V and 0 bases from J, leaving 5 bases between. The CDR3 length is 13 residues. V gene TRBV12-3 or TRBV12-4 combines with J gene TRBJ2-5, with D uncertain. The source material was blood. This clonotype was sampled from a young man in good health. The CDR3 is CASSLANQETQYF. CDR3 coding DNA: TGTGCCAGCAGTTTGGCTAACCAAGAGACCCAGTACTTC.